The 6 T cell receptor beta chains in this list originate from one sample, sequenced in a study of identical twins. Using its own MiXCR run on the 5' RACE reads, TCRdb lists one record per CDR3 protein. Here the sample spans 1.5 million to 2 million distinct CDR3 sequences, around 29% being singletons. Specimen: cord blood. Receptors originate from a newborn girl in good health.

V gene TRBV20-1 combines with J gene TRBJ2-3, with D possibly TRBD2 on 5 matching bases. Trimming removed 1 base at V and 1 base at J, with 12 bases between. This CDR3 contains 15 residues. CDR1 DFQATT and CDR2 SNEGSKA come from the germline V gene (reference sequence). CDR3 protein: CSARASRVRTDTQYF. DNA of the CDR3: TGCAGTGCTAGAGCCTCGCGGGTGCGCACAGATACGCAGTATTTT.

V gene TRBV2 combines with J gene TRBJ2-7; no reliable D call. Germline values: CDR1 SNHLY, CDR2 FYNNEI. The CDR3 consists of 15 residues. The V end lost 7 bases, the J end lost 3 bases, and 19 bases lay between the germline ends. Here the CDR3 reads CASTKEGDTSYEQYF. CDR3 bases: TGTGCCAGCACCAAAGAAGGAGATACGAGCTACGAGCAGTACTTC.

J is TRBJ2-1 and V is TRBV18; 10 positions match TRBD1. Trimming cost V 0 bases and J 10 bases; bases outside gene matches: 3. Germline V gene sequence: CDR1 KGHSH, CDR2 LQKENI. The CDR3 sequence is 14 residues long. The CDR3 region is CASSPPDRGREQFF. The CDR3 coding sequence is TGTGCCAGCTCACCACCGGACAGGGGGAGGGAGCAGTTCTTC. Full variable domain (outside the CDR3, taken from reference TRBV18 and TRBJ2-1): NAGVMQNPRHLVRRRGQEARLRCSPMKGHSHVYWYRQLPEEGLKFMVYLQKENIIDESGMPKERFSAEFPKEGPSILRIQQVVRGDSAAYFCASSPPDRGREQFFGPGTRLTVL.

The table lists this clonotype with a few counts. The chain uses TRBV28 and TRBJ1-2; TRBD1 might be the D (6 bases). CDR1 is MDHEN and CDR2 is SYDVKM in the germline V gene. The CDR3 extends over 14 amino acids. Trimming pared 5 bases from V and 8 bases from J, leaving 18 bases between. The CDR3 bases are TGTGCCAGCAGTCCGCCCGAGGGGGAAGGAGGCTACACCTTC. Its translation: CASSPPEGEGGYTF.

This clonotype was observed a handful of times. The chain carries TRBV7-8 and TRBJ2-7; D gene uncertain. CDR3 length: 14 residues. V was trimmed by 1 base and J by 1 base, leaving 8 bases between them. Per germline, CDR1 SGHVS and CDR2 FQNEAQ. For the CDR3, the DNA is TGTGCCAGCAGCTTAGTTTGGTGGTCCTACGAGCAGTACTTC. It specifies CASSLVWWSYEQYF.

J is TRBJ1-2 and V is TRBV6-2 or TRBV6-3; D might be TRBD1 (5 bases). Between the trimmed V and J ends, which lost 6 bases and 4 bases, there was a span of 12 bases. This CDR3 spans 13 amino acids. Germline V lookup: CDR1 MNHEY, CDR2 SVGEGT. CDR3 protein: CASSPLGLYGYTF. Here the CDR3 DNA reads TGTGCCAGCAGCCCCCTGGGGCTCTATGGCTACACCTTC.